The 19 T cell receptor beta chains given below trace back to one sample, sequenced in a study of blood T cell repertoires in COVID-19. The repertoire was sequenced with immunoSEQ multiplex PCR; TCRdb's copy has only in-frame clones and lacks some. The sample holds 95,000 or so clones, approximately 79% seen once. Sequences were obtained from peripheral blood. All receptors derive from a woman aged 80 or older with active or convalescent COVID-19.

The V call is TRBV24-1, the J call TRBJ2-3, with D unresolved. V was shortened by 7 bases and J by 0 bases, with 7 bases between the two germline ends. CDR3 length: 13 amino acids. CDR1 is KGHDR, CDR2 SFDVKD, per germline. This CDR3 reads CATRASSTDTQYF. As DNA, the CDR3 is TGTGCCACCAGGGCCTCTAGCACAGATACGCAGTATTTT.

The chain employs TRBV27 and TRBJ2-5; tentative D call: TRBD1 (6 bases). This CDR3 region has 14 residues. The germline gives CDR1 MNHEY, CDR2 SMNVEV (reference sequence). With 6 bases removed from V and 0 bases from J, the gap between germline ends came to 11 bases. CDR3 amino acids: CASSRDIYQETQYF. In DNA form, the CDR3 reads TGTGCCAGCAGCCGGGACATCTACCAAGAGACCCAGTACTTC.

The chain couples TRBV5-4 to TRBJ1-2; no clear D. Germline loops: CDR1 SGHNT, CDR2 YYREEE (reference sequence). CDR3 length equals 14 residues. Trimming removed 4 bases at V and 1 base at J, with 11 bases between. The CDR3, as DNA: TGTGCCAGCAGCCCTCACGGGAGTAACTATGGCTACACCTTC. As protein: CASSPHGSNYGYTF.

The chain joins TRBV7-2 to TRBJ2-5, with 8 bases that match TRBD2. Unmatched junction bases numbered 6, after V lost 1 base and J lost 5 bases. Looked up from germline, CDR1 is SGHTA and CDR2 is FQGNSA. The CDR3 loop spans 15 amino acids. Here the CDR3 reads CASSLVASGPETQYF. CDR3 DNA sequence: TGTGCCAGCAGCTTAGTCGCTAGCGGGCCCGAGACCCAGTACTTC. The full variable domain, rest sourced from reference TRBV7-2 and TRBJ2-5, is GAGVSQSPSNKVTEKGKDVELRCDPISGHTALYWYRQSLGQGLEFLIYFQGNSAPDKSGLPSDRFSAERTGGSVSTLTIQRTQQEDSAVYLCASSLVASGPETQYFGPGTRLLVL.

The J gene is TRBJ1-5, the V gene TRBV5-1, with a weak D call TRBD1 (6 bases). The CDR3 length is 14 residues. V was trimmed by 1 base and J by 7 bases, leaving 12 bases between them. Germline CDR1 reads SGHRS; CDR2 reads YFSETQ. The CDR3 DNA reads TGCGCCAGCAGCTTGTCCGCAGGGGACCAGCCCCAGCATTTT. This sequence encodes CASSLSAGDQPQHF.

This clone was counted a few times. This sequence joins TRBV5-8 and TRBJ2-5; 7 bases align to TRBD1. This CDR3 comprises 14 residues. Germline assignment: CDR1 SGHTS and CDR2 YDEGEE. The J segment lost 6 bases and the V segment lost 1 base, leaving 6 bases of the junction unmatched. The CDR3 here is CASSLSTGFKTQYF. In DNA form, the CDR3 reads TGTGCCAGCAGCTTGTCGACAGGGTTTAAGACCCAGTACTTC.

The V call is TRBV6-5, the J call TRBJ1-1; 10 bases align to TRBD1. CDR3 length equals 14 residues. From germline, CDR1 is MNHEY and CDR2 SVGAGI. V lost 8 bases to trimming and J lost 4 bases; unmatched junction nucleotides: 7. The CDR3 DNA is TGTGCCAGCTTGGACAGGGGGAGGGGCACTGAAGCTTTCTTT. Translation: CASLDRGRGTEAFF.

This chain joins TRBV2 and TRBJ1-3; D gene unclear. CDR3 length equals 14 residues. CDR1 SNHLY and CDR2 FYNNEI come from the germline V gene. V lost 11 bases and J lost 8, with 22 bases in between. DNA for the CDR3: TGTGCCTCAGCATTTAGTACTGTCGCGGACACCATATATTTT. This translates into CASAFSTVADTIYF.

This rearrangement joins TRBV6-4 to TRBJ2-1; tentatively, D is TRBD2 (5 bases). Germline V gives CDR1 MRHNA, CDR2 SNTAGT. The length of the CDR3 is 16 residues. The V gene lost 4 bases and the J gene lost 6 bases, with 19 bases spanning the gap. Here the CDR3 reads CASSVGVYGLGNEQFF. As DNA, the CDR3 is TGTGCCAGCAGTGTGGGAGTCTATGGGCTCGGCAATGAGCAGTTCTTC.

This clone was recorded a few times. The genes are TRBV7-2 and TRBJ2-1, with D perhaps matching TRBD2 (6 bases). Germline CDR1 reads SGHTA; CDR2 reads FQGNSA. V was shortened by 5 bases and J by 3 bases, with 14 bases between the two germline ends. The CDR3 has 15 residues. CDR3 nucleotides: TGTGCCAGCAGCCGTGCCAAAGCGGGCTACAATGAGCAGTTCTTC. Amino acid sequence: CASSRAKAGYNEQFF. The variable domain in full, with the rest retrieved from reference TRBV7-2 and TRBJ2-1, is GAGVSQSPSNKVTEKGKDVELRCDPISGHTALYWYRQSLGQGLEFLIYFQGNSAPDKSGLPSDRFSAERTGGSVSTLTIQRTQQEDSAVYLCASSRAKAGYNEQFFGPGTRLTVL.

Regarding this clone: The junction shows a germline mismatch at one end, possibly a read error. The chain couples TRBV5-1 to TRBJ2-5, with D maybe TRBD2 (5 bases). CDR1 SGHRS and CDR2 YFSETQ come from the germline V gene. CDR3 size: 15 residues. The CDR3: CASSRGGGGQETQYF. The CDR3 DNA sequence: TGTGCCAGCAGCCGGGGTGGCGGAGGACAAGAGACCCAGTACTTC. The full variable domain, in which reference TRBV5-1 and TRBJ2-5 provide the parts outside the CDR3, is KAGVTQTPRYLIKTRGQQVTLSCSPISGHRSVSWYQQTPGQGLQFLFEYFSETQRNKGNFPGRFSGRQFSNSRSEMNVSTLELGDSALYLCASSRGGGGQETQYFGPGTRLLVL.

The chain recombines TRBV14 with TRBJ2-7; 14 nucleotides align to TRBD2. Germline V gene lookup returns CDR1 SGHDN and CDR2 FVKESK. This CDR3 spans 14 amino acids. Germline trimming cut 1 base from V and 9 bases from J; bases unmatched to any gene: 2. The CDR3: CASSQGGLAGGQYF. DNA of the CDR3: TGTGCCAGCAGCCAAGGCGGACTAGCGGGAGGGCAGTACTTC.

The chain uses TRBV7-9 and TRBJ1-2; possible D gene TRBD1, 5 bases. CDR1 and CDR2 (germline): SEHNR, FQNEAQ (reference sequence). This CDR3 has 16 residues. The V end was cut by 3 bases, the J end by 4 bases, with 18 bases between. For the CDR3, the DNA is TGTGCCAGCAGCTTTTCGGGGGGAGAATACGCCTATGGCTACACCTTC. Translating gives CASSFSGGEYAYGYTF.

The chain links TRBV4-1 to TRBJ2-7; a possible D gene is TRBD2 (5 bases). V was shortened by 4 bases and J by 7 bases, with 20 bases between the two germline ends. CDR1 is MGHRA and CDR2 is YSYEKL in the germline V gene. The CDR3 has 15 amino acids. The CDR3 DNA is TGCGCCAGCAGCCTTACCCCGACTATGGCGGGTGAGCAGTACTTC. This gives the protein CASSLTPTMAGEQYF.

V is TRBV6-4 and J is TRBJ2-7; TRBD1 might be the D (5 bases). The germline V and J ends were trimmed by 6 bases and 3 bases, with 27 bases remaining between them. There are 18 residues in the CDR3. Per the germline V gene, CDR1 is MRHNA and CDR2 is SNTAGT. Here the CDR3 reads CASSPPQIQTAMDYEQYF. The CDR3 nucleotides read TGTGCCAGCAGCCCCCCCCAGATTCAGACAGCCATGGACTACGAGCAGTACTTC.

CDR3: CASSNGGAGPTDTQYF. CDR3 nucleotides: TGTGCCAGCAGCAACGGGGGAGCGGGGCCCACAGATACGCAGTATTTT. The rearrangement joins TRBV5-4 to TRBJ2-3, with 7 positions matching TRBD2. Germline CDR1 is SGHNT and CDR2 is YYREEE (reference sequence). The CDR3 contains 16 residues. Germline trimming cut 4 bases from V and 2 bases from J; bases unmatched to any gene: 10.

J is TRBJ2-7 and V is TRBV2; the match to TRBD2 covers 13 bases. Germline-derived CDR1 and CDR2 are SNHLY and FYNNEI. Unmatched junction bases numbered 10, after V lost 6 bases and J lost 8 bases. This CDR3 comprises 15 residues. In DNA, the CDR3 is TGTGCCAGCAGGTTCAGGACTAGCGGGGGTGGGCAGCAGTACTTC. Encoded protein: CASRFRTSGGGQQYF. Complete variable domain (other parts from reference TRBV2 and TRBJ2-7): EPEVTQTPSHQVTQMGQEVILRCVPISNHLYFYWYRQILGQKVEFLVSFYNNEISEKSEIFDDQFSVERPDGSNFTLKIRSTKLEDSAMYFCASRFRTSGGGQQYFGPGTRLTVT.

The chain carries TRBV28 and TRBJ1-2; D perhaps matches TRBD1 (6 bases). The germline V and J ends were trimmed by 4 bases and 13 bases, with 16 bases remaining between them. Looked up from germline, CDR1 is MDHEN and CDR2 is SYDVKM. The CDR3 has 12 amino acids. The CDR3 reads CASSSYRAPGTF. In nucleotides, the CDR3 is TGTGCCAGCAGTTCTTACAGGGCCCCGGGCACCTTC.

The chain couples TRBV10-2 to TRBJ2-1, with TRBD2 as a possible D gene (5 bases). Germline V gene data show CDR1 as WSHSY and CDR2 as SAAADI. Trimming shortened V by 3 bases and J by 2 bases, and 8 bases separated the two germline ends. This CDR3 spans 14 amino acids. CDR3 in DNA: TGCGCCAGCAGTGATTTCGGGGCCTACAATGAGCAGTTCTTC. It translates to CASSDFGAYNEQFF.